Following are 18 T cell receptor beta chains from one sample sequenced in a study of T cells after yellow fever vaccination. TCRdb reprocessed the 5' RACE reads with MiXCR, giving one entry per CDR3 protein. The sample holds a few hundred thousand distinct CDR3 sequences, approximately 3.8% seen once. The input for sequencing was PBMCs, taken on the day of the yellow fever booster vaccination. These TCRs come from a man aged 18 to 35 who received the YFV17D yellow fever vaccine.

This clonotype was recorded many times. The rearrangement uses TRBV11-1 and TRBJ1-1; D remains unclear. CDR3 length equals 15 residues. Per the germline V gene, CDR1 is SGHAT and CDR2 is FQDESV (reference sequence). Trimming pared 5 bases from V and 1 base from J, leaving 14 bases between. Here the CDR3 DNA reads TGTGCCAGCAGCACTCCCCCGGCACGGAACACTGAAGCTTTCTTT. As protein: CASSTPPARNTEAFF.

The chain links TRBV5-1 to TRBJ2-2, with 9 bases identical to TRBD2. CDR3 length: 16 amino acids. With 0 bases clipped from V and 6 bases from J, the junction kept 6 bases outside the gene matches. CDR1 is SGHRS and CDR2 is YFSETQ in the germline V gene. CDR3 nucleotides: TGCGCCAGCAGCTTGGTAGTGACTAGCGGCCCCGGGGAGCTGTTTTTT. Translated, it gives CASSLVVTSGPGELFF.

This clonotype was counted many times. This rearrangement joins TRBV7-9 to TRBJ2-2, with 7 bases matching TRBD1. V was clipped by 5 bases and J by 1 base; unmatched bases: 4. Per the germline V gene, CDR1 is SEHNR and CDR2 is FQNEAQ (reference sequence). This CDR3 contains 15 residues. The CDR3 protein is CASSARDRNTGELFF. The CDR3 nucleotides are TGTGCCAGCAGCGCCCGGGACAGGAACACCGGGGAGCTGTTTTTT.

The sample holds many counts of this clonotype. The chain combines TRBV12-3 or TRBV12-4 with TRBJ2-1, with 10 bases identical to TRBD2. V lost 6 bases and J lost 6; bases outside the gene matches: 2. The CDR3 has 13 residues. The CDR3 coding sequence is TGTGCCAGCAGGGGACTAGCGAGCAATGAGCAGTTCTTC. It specifies CASRGLASNEQFF.

The chain is built from TRBV6-2 or TRBV6-3 and TRBJ1-1; no firm D call. V was clipped by 2 bases and J by 1 base, with 20 bases between them. This CDR3 spans 18 amino acids. CDR1 is MNHEY and CDR2 is SVGEGT in the germline V gene. The CDR3 sequence is CASSYDLSMTFSNTEAFF. The CDR3 coding sequence is TGTGCCAGCAGTTACGATTTAAGTATGACCTTTTCGAACACTGAAGCTTTCTTT.

The table lists this clonotype with many counts. The V and J genes are TRBV5-1 and TRBJ2-1, with 9 positions matching TRBD1. The CDR3 contains 16 residues. The V gene end was trimmed by 6 bases and the J gene end by 3 bases; junction bases not matched to a gene: 10. Per the germline V gene, CDR1 is SGHRS and CDR2 is YFSETQ. The CDR3 is CASTFLGTGIYNEQFF. The CDR3 DNA is TGCGCCAGCACCTTCCTCGGGACAGGGATCTACAATGAGCAGTTCTTC.

In this sample, this clonotype turned up a few times. This rearrangement joins TRBV20-1 to TRBJ2-1; 9 bases agree with TRBD1. Per germline, CDR1 DFQATT and CDR2 SNEGSKA (reference sequence). Trimming at V came to 3 bases and at J to 9 bases, leaving 3 bases not matched to a gene. The CDR3 consists of 12 residues. DNA of the CDR3: TGCAGTGCTAGGGGACAGGGCTTTGAGCAGTTCTTC. Encoded protein: CSARGQGFEQFF.

This clonotype was counted many times. This rearrangement joins TRBV7-9 to TRBJ2-1; 12 bases are shared with TRBD2. V was clipped by 6 bases and J by 0 bases; unmatched bases: 3. The CDR3 has 16 amino acids. Germline-derived CDR1 and CDR2 are SEHNR and FQNEAQ (reference sequence). The CDR3 DNA sequence: TGTGCCAGCAGTGGACTAGCGGGACCCTCCTACAATGAGCAGTTCTTC. Translation: CASSGLAGPSYNEQFF. Using reference TRBV7-9 and TRBJ2-1 for the parts outside the CDR3, the full variable domain is DTGVSQNPRHKITKRGQNVTFRCDPISEHNRLYWYRQTLGQGPEFLTYFQNEAQLEKSRLLSDRFSAERPKGSFSTLEIQRTEQGDSAMYLCASSGLAGPSYNEQFFGPGTRLTVL.

The chain is built from TRBV5-1 and TRBJ2-5; 7 nucleotides match TRBD1. With 7 bases clipped from V and 5 bases from J, the junction kept 17 bases outside the gene matches. Germline values: CDR1 SGHRS, CDR2 YFSETQ. CDR3 length: 16 residues. The CDR3 nucleotides are TGCGCCAGCCGCGGAGTCGACAGGGAGTCTCGGGAGACCCAGTACTTC. Translated, it gives CASRGVDRESRETQYF. Variable domain in full (rest from reference TRBV5-1 and TRBJ2-5): KAGVTQTPRYLIKTRGQQVTLSCSPISGHRSVSWYQQTPGQGLQFLFEYFSETQRNKGNFPGRFSGRQFSNSRSEMNVSTLELGDSALYLCASRGVDRESRETQYFGPGTRLLVL.

This clonotype appeared a few times. The chain links TRBV7-2 to TRBJ1-4, with a tentative D call TRBD1 (6 bases). CDR3 size: 15 residues. Germline assignment: CDR1 SGHTA and CDR2 FQGNSA. With 5 bases removed from V and 11 bases from J, the gap between germline ends came to 21 bases. The CDR3 nucleotides are TGTGCCAGCAGCCCCGAAGGCACAGGGCAAGAGAAACTGTTTTTT. Its translation is CASSPEGTGQEKLFF.

J is TRBJ1-1 and V is TRBV7-3; 8 bases align to TRBD1. The trim removed 3 bases at V and 4 bases at J, leaving 10 bases unmatched. The germline gives CDR1 SGHTA, CDR2 FQGTGA. The CDR3 runs to 16 residues. The CDR3 nucleotides read TGTGCCAGCAGCTTTATGGGGCAGGGGGCTCCCACTGAAGCTTTCTTT. Encoded protein: CASSFMGQGAPTEAFF.

This clonotype has a count of ten or more. The DNA of the CDR3 is TGCGCCAGCAGCTTGGCCAGCGGCAGGACTATTTACGAGCAGTACTTC. Amino acid sequence: CASSLASGRTIYEQYF. The chain couples TRBV5-1 to TRBJ2-7; tentatively, D is TRBD2 (6 bases). Germline lookup yields CDR1 SGHRS and CDR2 YFSETQ. Trimming shortened V by 0 bases and J by 4 bases, and 17 bases separated the two germline ends. The CDR3 has 16 residues.

This clonotype came up a few times. The rearrangement links TRBV29-1 to TRBJ2-7; TRBD1 matches 7 bases. Unmatched junction bases numbered 11, after V lost 7 bases and J lost 5 bases. CDR3 length equals 13 residues. Germline CDR1 SQVTM, CDR2 ANQGSEA. The CDR3 sequence is CSALGQDLHEQYV. The CDR3 nucleotides read TGCAGCGCCCTTGGACAGGACCTTCACGAGCAGTACGTC.

In this sample, this clonotype turned up many times. The chain uses TRBV27 and TRBJ2-7; 9 positions match TRBD1. The CDR3 spans 14 residues. The V gene's germline CDR1 is MNHEY and CDR2 SMNVEV (reference sequence). J was trimmed by 5 bases and V by 10 bases; bases with no gene match: 12. The CDR3 DNA is TGTGCCACCCAAACAGGGGGCGGTCTCCACGAGCAGTACTTC. This encodes CATQTGGGLHEQYF.

With regard to this clonotype: The conserved final phenylalanine or tryptophan is absent from the CDR3, which likely points to a read error. V gene TRBV20-1 combines with J gene TRBJ2-6; tentative D call: TRBD1 (6 bases). From germline, CDR1 is DFQATT and CDR2 SNEGSKA (reference sequence). The CDR3 length is 17 residues. The ends were cut back, 1 base at V and 3 bases at J, with 16 bases in the middle. The CDR3: CSARAQGTALGANVLTL. Here the CDR3 DNA reads TGCAGTGCTAGAGCACAGGGAACGGCCCTTGGGGCCAACGTCCTGACTTTG.

V is TRBV18 and J is TRBJ2-7, with a weak D call TRBD1 (6 bases). Looked up from germline, CDR1 is KGHSH and CDR2 is LQKENI. V lost 3 bases and J 7 bases, leaving 13 bases between the germline ends. This CDR3 has 13 residues. This chain's CDR3 is CASSPDRTGEQYV. The CDR3 coding sequence is TGTGCCAGCTCACCGGACAGAACGGGGGAGCAGTACGTC.

The V gene is TRBV4-1, the J gene TRBJ2-3; the D gene is possibly TRBD1 (5 bases). Deletions cut 0 bases from V and 3 bases from J, with 10 bases between. The CDR3 extends over 15 amino acids. The germline gives CDR1 MGHRA, CDR2 YSYEKL. The DNA of the CDR3 is TGCGCCAGCAGCCAAGAGGGCAGGGCGACAGATACGCAGTATTTT. This codes for CASSQEGRATDTQYF.

This clonotype was detected a few times. V gene TRBV7-9 combines with J gene TRBJ2-2, with D tentatively TRBD2 (6 bases). Trimming took 5 bases from V and 4 from J, leaving 14 bases between them. This CDR3 has 15 amino acids. CDR1 SEHNR and CDR2 FQNEAQ come from the germline V gene (reference sequence). This CDR3 is CASSGRTTRTGELFF. CDR3 nucleotides: TGTGCCAGCAGCGGCAGGACTACCCGCACCGGGGAGCTGTTTTTT.